The source of this T cell receptor (beta chain) is a study of control samples from healthy donors and cancer patients. Per the germline V gene, CDR1 is SGHRS and CDR2 is YFSETQ. Trimming shortened V by 3 bases and J by 2 bases, and 8 bases separated the two germline ends. CDR3 length: 13 residues. Generated by immunoSEQ multiplex PCR, the TCRdb table keeps only in-frame clones and is missing some. The data show approximately 87,000 clones, around 87% seen once. This clone was seen a single time. The receptor was derived from a woman between 45 and 60 years old in good health. The sample taken for sequencing was blood. The chain couples TRBV5-1 to TRBJ1-2, with a weak D call TRBD1 (6 bases). The CDR3 bases are TGCGCCAGCAGCTACGGGACAAACTATGGCTACACCTTC. As protein: CASSYGTNYGYTF.